These 10 T cell receptor beta chains were all obtained from the same sample, sequenced in a study of Graves' ophthalmopathy and Graves' hyperthyroidism. Beta-chain TCR CDR3 regions were amplified from RNA transcripts. RT-PCR with HTBI primers came first, then second-round multiplex PCR. TCRdb reprocessed the multiplex PCR reads via MiXCR and lists one record per CDR3 protein. The sample yields over a million distinct CDR3 sequences, about 38% seen once. Material: peripheral blood or thyroid tissue (not recorded which). Every receptor here comes from an adult man with Graves' hyperthyroidism.

The table lists this clonotype with a few counts. This chain connects TRBV20-1 to TRBJ2-5, with TRBD2 as a possible D gene (5 bases). The ends were cut back, 5 bases at V and 2 bases at J, with 12 bases in the middle. Germline CDR1 reads DFQATT; CDR2 reads SNEGSKA (reference sequence). The CDR3 length is 13 residues. The CDR3 sequence: CSAGPSGQETQYF. DNA for the CDR3: TGCAGTGCTGGACCCAGCGGTCAAGAGACCCAGTACTTC.

The chain joins TRBV10-3 to TRBJ1-1, with D uncertain. The ends were cut back, 3 bases at V and 10 bases at J, with 15 bases in the middle. Germline CDR1 ENHRY, CDR2 SYGVKD. This CDR3 is 13 amino acids long. The CDR3 DNA reads as TGTGCCATCAGTGAAAGCAGGTTATTTGCAGCTTTCTTT. Amino acid sequence: CAISESRLFAAFF.

This clonotype was picked up many times. The V and J genes are TRBV12-3 or TRBV12-4 and TRBJ1-1; D uncertain. This CDR3 region has 15 residues. With 5 bases removed from V and 5 bases from J, the gap between germline ends came to 18 bases. CDR3 sequence: CASSPDADRETEAFF. The CDR3 DNA sequence: TGTGCCAGCAGTCCCGATGCTGATCGGGAGACTGAAGCTTTCTTT.

J is TRBJ1-4 and V is TRBV7-2; D might be TRBD1 (6 bases). Germline CDR1 and CDR2: SGHTA and FQGNSA. This CDR3 spans 16 amino acids. Between the trimmed V and J ends, which lost 5 bases and 7 bases, there was a span of 20 bases. The CDR3, as DNA: TGTGCCAGCAGCCACATTGGAGGGCAGGGGATTGAAAAACTGTTTTTT. Its protein product is CASSHIGGQGIEKLFF.

This clonotype was seen a handful of times. V usage is TRBV14 and J usage is TRBJ2-7; maybe TRBD1 (7 bases). Per germline, CDR1 SGHDN and CDR2 FVKESK. The CDR3 has 14 amino acids. Trimming left V 4 bases short and J 6 bases short, with 16 bases between. The CDR3 spells CASSPDREDSEQYF. The CDR3 DNA reads TGTGCCAGCAGCCCCGACAGGGAGGACTCCGAGCAGTACTTC.

In its sample, this clonotype was seen a few times. The chain has TRBV6-6 and TRBJ1-6; D may be TRBD1 (6 bases). V lost 7 bases, J lost 6 bases, and 13 bases lay in between. There are 14 residues in the CDR3. CDR1 is MNHNY and CDR2 is SVGAGI in the germline V gene (reference sequence). DNA for the CDR3: TGTGCCAGCAAAGAGACAGGATCTAATTCACCCCTCCACTTT. Translating it yields CASKETGSNSPLHF.

The rearrangement joins TRBV7-8 to TRBJ1-5; TRBD1 aligns across 7 bases. V gave up 6 bases and J gave up 9 bases; unmatched junction bases: 17. CDR1 is SGHVS and CDR2 is FQNEAQ in the germline V gene. The CDR3 contains 16 residues. CDR3 DNA sequence: TGTGCCAGCAGGCGCACAGAACAGGGGCCTGGATGGCCCCAGCATTTT. This translates into CASRRTEQGPGWPQHF.

The gene calls are TRBV6-4 and TRBJ1-2, with D tentatively TRBD1 (5 bases). The CDR3 runs 16 residues. Trimming removed 3 bases from V and 7 bases from J, with 21 bases in between. Germline values: CDR1 MRHNA, CDR2 SNTAGT. The CDR3 is CASSENPGAKRGGYTF. The CDR3 DNA follows: TGTGCCAGCAGTGAAAACCCCGGGGCCAAAAGGGGTGGCTACACCTTC.

As concerns this clonotype: A read error is possible here, since a much larger clone lies one base away. V usage is TRBV20-1 and J usage is TRBJ1-1; D unclear. Looked up from germline, CDR1 is DFQATT and CDR2 is SNEGSKA (reference sequence). The length of the CDR3 is 14 residues. DNA of the CDR3: TGCACTGCTCATTTGACATTACTGAACACTGAAGCTTTCTTT. It specifies CTAHLTLLNTEAFF.

This clonotype was detected ten times or more. The rearrangement links TRBV18 to TRBJ2-7; 7 nucleotides match TRBD2. After removal of 8 bases from V and 3 bases from J, the junction contained 7 bases not matched to a gene. The germline CDR1 and CDR2 sequences are KGHSH and LQKENI. The CDR3 is 13 residues long. CDR3 bases: TGTGCCAGCAGCCCGGGAGGAGTCTACGAGCAGTACTTC. Protein sequence: CASSPGGVYEQYF.